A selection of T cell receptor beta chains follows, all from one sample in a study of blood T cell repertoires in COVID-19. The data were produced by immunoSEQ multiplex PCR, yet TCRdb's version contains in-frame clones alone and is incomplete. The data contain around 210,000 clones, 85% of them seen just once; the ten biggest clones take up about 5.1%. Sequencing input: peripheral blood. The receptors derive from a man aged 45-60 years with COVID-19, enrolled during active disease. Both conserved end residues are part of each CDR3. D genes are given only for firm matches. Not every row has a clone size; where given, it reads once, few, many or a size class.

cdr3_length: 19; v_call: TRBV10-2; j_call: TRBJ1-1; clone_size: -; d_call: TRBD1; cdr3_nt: TGCGCCAGCAGCGATCAGGTCGGGACAGTCAAACGTAGGAACACTGAAGCTTTCTTT; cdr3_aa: CASSDQVGTVKRRNTEAFF
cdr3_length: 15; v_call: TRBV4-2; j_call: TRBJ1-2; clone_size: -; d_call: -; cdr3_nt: TGTGCCAGCAGCCAAGGGGATGGACAGCCATCGGGCTACACCTTC; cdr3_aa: CASSQGDGQPSGYTF
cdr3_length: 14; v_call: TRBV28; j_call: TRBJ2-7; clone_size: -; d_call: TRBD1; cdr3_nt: TGTGCCAGCACAGCCTCCGGGACAGTCTACGAGCAGTACTTC; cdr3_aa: CASTASGTVYEQYF
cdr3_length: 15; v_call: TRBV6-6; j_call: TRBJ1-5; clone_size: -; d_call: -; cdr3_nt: TGTGCCAGCAGCCCCGGGAGGTGGGGGAATCAGCCCCAGCATTTT; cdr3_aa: CASSPGRWGNQPQHF
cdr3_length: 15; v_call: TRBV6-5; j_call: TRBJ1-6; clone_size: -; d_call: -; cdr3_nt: TGTGCCAGCAGCTCATCGACAGTTTATAATTCACCCCTCCACTTT; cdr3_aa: CASSSSTVYNSPLHF
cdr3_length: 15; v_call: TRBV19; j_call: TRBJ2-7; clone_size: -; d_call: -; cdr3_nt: TGTGCCAGTAGTATTTTGGAAGGGGCCGGTTACGAGCAGTACTTC; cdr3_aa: CASSILEGAGYEQYF
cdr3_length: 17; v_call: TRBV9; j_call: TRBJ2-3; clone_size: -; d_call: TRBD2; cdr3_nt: TGTGCCAGCAGCGTTGGGAGCGGGGGGGCCGGCACAGATACGCAGTATTTT; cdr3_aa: CASSVGSGGAGTDTQYF
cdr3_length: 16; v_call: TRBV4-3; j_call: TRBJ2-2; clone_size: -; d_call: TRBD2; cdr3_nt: TGCGCCAGCAGCCAAGATAATAGCGGGGCTGTCGGGGAGCTGTTTTTT; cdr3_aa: CASSQDNSGAVGELFF
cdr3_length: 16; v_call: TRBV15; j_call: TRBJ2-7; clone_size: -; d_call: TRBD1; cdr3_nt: TGTGCCACCAGCAGAGATAGGGGGACAGGGACCTACGAGCAGTACTTC; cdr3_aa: CATSRDRGTGTYEQYF
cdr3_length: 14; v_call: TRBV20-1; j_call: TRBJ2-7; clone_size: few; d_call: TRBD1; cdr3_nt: TGCAGTGCTAGTTGGGGACAGGGGTCCTACGAGCAGTACTTC; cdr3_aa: CSASWGQGSYEQYF
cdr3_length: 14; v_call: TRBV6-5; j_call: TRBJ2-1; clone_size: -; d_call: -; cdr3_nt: TGTGCCAGCAGTAGATCTGGGAGGGGGGATGAGCAGTTCTTC; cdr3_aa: CASSRSGRGDEQFF
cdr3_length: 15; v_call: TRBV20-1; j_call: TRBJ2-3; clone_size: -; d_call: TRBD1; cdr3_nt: TGCAGTGCTAGTCTCGGGACAGCTAGCACAGATACGCAGTATTTT; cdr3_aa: CSASLGTASTDTQYF
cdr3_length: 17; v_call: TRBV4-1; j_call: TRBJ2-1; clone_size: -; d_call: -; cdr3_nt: TGCGCCAGCAGCCTAACTCAGGGGACTCAGGGGGGCAATGAGCAGTTCTTC; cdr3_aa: CASSLTQGTQGGNEQFF
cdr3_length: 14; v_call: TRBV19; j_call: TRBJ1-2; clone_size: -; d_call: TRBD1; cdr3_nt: TGTGCCAGTAGTAAGGGGACAGCGAGCTATGGCTACACCTTC; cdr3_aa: CASSKGTASYGYTF
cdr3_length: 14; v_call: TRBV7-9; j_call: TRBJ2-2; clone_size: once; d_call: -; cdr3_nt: TGTGCCAGCAGCCACCGAGGGAACACCGGGGAGCTGTTTTTT; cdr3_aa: CASSHRGNTGELFF
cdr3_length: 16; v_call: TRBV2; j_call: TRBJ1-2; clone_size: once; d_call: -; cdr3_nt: TGTGCCAGCAGTGAATCTATAGCGGGGGCTAACTATGGCTACACCTTC; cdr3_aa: CASSESIAGANYGYTF
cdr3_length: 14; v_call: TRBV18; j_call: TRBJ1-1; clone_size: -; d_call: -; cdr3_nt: TGTGCCAGCTCACCACCGGGGGCGGTGACTGAAGCTTTCTTT; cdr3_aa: CASSPPGAVTEAFF
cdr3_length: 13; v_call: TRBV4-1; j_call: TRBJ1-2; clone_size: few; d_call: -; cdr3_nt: TGCGCCAGCAGCCCCGGGAGGAGCTATGGCTACACCTTC; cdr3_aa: CASSPGRSYGYTF
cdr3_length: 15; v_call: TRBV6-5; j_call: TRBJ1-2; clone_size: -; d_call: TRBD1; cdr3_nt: TGTGCCAGCAGTCCATTACAGGGGGCTGACTATGGCTACACCTTC; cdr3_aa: CASSPLQGADYGYTF
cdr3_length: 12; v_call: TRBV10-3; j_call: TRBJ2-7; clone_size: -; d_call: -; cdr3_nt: TGTGCCATCAGTCCGACTCAAGACGAGCAGTACTTC; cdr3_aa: CAISPTQDEQYF
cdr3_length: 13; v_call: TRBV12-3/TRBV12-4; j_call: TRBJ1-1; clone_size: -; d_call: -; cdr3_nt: TGTGCCAGCACCCCGGGGGGGAGAGGTGAAGCTTTCTTT; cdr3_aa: CASTPGGRGEAFF
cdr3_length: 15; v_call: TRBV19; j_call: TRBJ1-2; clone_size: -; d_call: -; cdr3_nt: TGTGCCACCACACGTCGGGGGAACCCTCACTATGGCTACACCTTC; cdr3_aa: CATTRRGNPHYGYTF
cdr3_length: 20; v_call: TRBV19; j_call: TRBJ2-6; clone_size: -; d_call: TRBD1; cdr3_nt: TGTGCCAGTAGTATAGAACCGGACAGGGCATCCCTGGGGGGGGCCAACGTCCTGACTTTC; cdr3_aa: CASSIEPDRASLGGANVLTF
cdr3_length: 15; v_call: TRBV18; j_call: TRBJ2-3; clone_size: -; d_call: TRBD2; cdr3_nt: TGTGCCAGCTCACCTCGGACTAGCGGGTTTGATACGCAGTATTTT; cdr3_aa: CASSPRTSGFDTQYF
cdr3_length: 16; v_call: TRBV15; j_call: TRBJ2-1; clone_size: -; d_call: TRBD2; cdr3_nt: TGTGCCACCAGCAGAGATAGCGGGGGGGCTCGTAATGAGCAGTTCTTC; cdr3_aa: CATSRDSGGARNEQFF
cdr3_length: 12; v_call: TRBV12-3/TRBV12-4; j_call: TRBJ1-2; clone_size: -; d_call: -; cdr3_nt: TGTGCCAGCAGTTTGGTCAGCTATGGCTACACCTTC; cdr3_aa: CASSLVSYGYTF
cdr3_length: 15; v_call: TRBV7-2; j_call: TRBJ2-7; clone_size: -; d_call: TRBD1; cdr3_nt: TGTGCCAGCAGCTCCTGGACAGGGGGCCTTTATGAGCAGTACTTC; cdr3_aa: CASSSWTGGLYEQYF
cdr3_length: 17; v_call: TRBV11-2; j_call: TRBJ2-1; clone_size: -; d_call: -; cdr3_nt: TGTGCCAGCAGCCCCAGAGGAGGTACAAGCTCCTACAATGAGCAGTTCTTC; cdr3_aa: CASSPRGGTSSYNEQFF
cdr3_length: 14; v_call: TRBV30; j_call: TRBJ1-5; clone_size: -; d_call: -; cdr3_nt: TGTGCCTGGAGGAGGCCAGCTCAAAATCAGCCCCAGCATTTT; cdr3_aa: CAWRRPAQNQPQHF
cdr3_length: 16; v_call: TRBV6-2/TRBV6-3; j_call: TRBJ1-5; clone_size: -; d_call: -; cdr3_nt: TGTGCCAGCAACCCGGGGTCACAGGTGGCTCATCAGCCCCAGCATTTT; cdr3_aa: CASNPGSQVAHQPQHF
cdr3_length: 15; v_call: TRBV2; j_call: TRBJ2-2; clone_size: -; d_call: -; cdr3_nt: TGTGCCAGCAACAGGCGGGGCCATAACACCGGGGAGCTGTTTTTT; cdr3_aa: CASNRRGHNTGELFF
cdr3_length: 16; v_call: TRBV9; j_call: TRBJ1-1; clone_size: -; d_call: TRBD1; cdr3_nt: TGTGCCAGCAGCGTAGGGACAGGGAGAGTGAACACTGAAGCTTTCTTT; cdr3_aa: CASSVGTGRVNTEAFF
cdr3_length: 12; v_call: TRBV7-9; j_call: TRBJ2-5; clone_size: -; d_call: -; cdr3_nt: TGTGCCAGCAGTCCGGGGCAAGAGACCCAGTACTTC; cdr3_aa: CASSPGQETQYF
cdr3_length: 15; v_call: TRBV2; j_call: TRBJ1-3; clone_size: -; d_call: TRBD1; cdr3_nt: TGTGCCAGCAGCCAACAGGGGGCCGGTGGAAACACCATATATTTT; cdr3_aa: CASSQQGAGGNTIYF
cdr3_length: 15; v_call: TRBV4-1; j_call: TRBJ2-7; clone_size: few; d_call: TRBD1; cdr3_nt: TGCGCCAGCAGCCCTAAGGCCAGGGGGCTGATTGGGCAGTACTTC; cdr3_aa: CASSPKARGLIGQYF
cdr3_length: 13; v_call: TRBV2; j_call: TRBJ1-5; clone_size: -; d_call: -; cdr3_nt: TGTGCCGGGGGGGTCTTGAGCAATCAGCCCCAGCATTTT; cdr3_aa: CAGGVLSNQPQHF